The text below deals with one T cell receptor (beta chain). Its antigen is as yet unknown. This record comes from a study of blood T cells in healthy people across ages. Study context: Template-switching capture recovered about one barcoded beta molecule per two T cells. General study results and limits: TCR beta diversity per million T cells fell roughly linearly with age. There were more naive CD4+ cells and higher diversity in long-lived donors than in aged donors.

A second PCR of roughly 7 to 11 cycles used a sample-barcoded 5' primer and a J-beta primer mix. A template-switch adaptor with 12 random nucleotides tagged each cDNA molecule. MiXCR, applied by TCRdb to the 5' RACE reads, yields one record per CDR3 protein. Of roughly 2 million distinct CDR3 sequences listed, around half are singletons. With 4 bases removed from V and 2 bases from J, the gap between germline ends came to 11 bases. Germline CDR1 is SQVTM and CDR2 is ANQGSEA. The CDR3 runs to 13 residues. The chain has TRBV29-1 and TRBJ2-5, with D possibly being TRBD1 (6 bases). This sequence originates from a woman between 40 and 50 years old in good health. The sequencing sample was made of blood. Written as DNA, the CDR3 is TGCAGCGTTGCCTGGACAGTTCAAGAGACCCAGTACTTC. Encoded protein: CSVAWTVQETQYF.